This T cell receptor beta chain was observed in a study of T cell responses to AZD1222 COVID-19 vaccine. The protocol was immunoSEQ multiplex PCR, while the TCRdb copy is restricted to in-frame clones and leaves out a portion. The sample has 100,000 to 150,000 clones, about 91% seen once. This CDR3 is built from 15 residues. Germline values: CDR1 SGDLS, CDR2 YYNGEE. V gave up 0 bases and J gave up 2 bases, with 10 bases separating them. The clonotype was recovered from an adult who received the AZD1222 COVID-19 vaccine. J is TRBJ2-3 and V is TRBV9, with D perhaps matching TRBD2 (6 bases). This specimen consisted of peripheral blood, obtained 28 days after the second AZD1222 dose. CDR3 in amino acids: CASSVAGDFTDTQYF. The DNA for the CDR3 is TGTGCCAGCAGCGTAGCCGGGGACTTCACAGATACGCAGTATTTT. Based on the CDR3 plus reference TRBV9 and TRBJ2-3, the full variable domain is DSGVTQTPKHLITATGQRVTLRCSPRSGDLSVYWYQQSLDQGLQFLIQYYNGEERAKGNILERFSAQQFPDLHSELNLSSLELGDSALYFCASSVAGDFTDTQYFGPGTRLTVL.